The T cell receptor (beta chain) under discussion was sequenced for a study of blood T cells in healthy people across ages. General study findings and limits: Fewer expanded clones and more diversity marked long-lived versus aged donors.

The CDR3 length is 13 residues. Germline loops: CDR1 MDHEN, CDR2 SYDVKM. As to this clonotype: The antigen is undetermined. A junction boundary mismatches the germline segment, possibly from a read error.

Sample-barcoded 5' priming and a J-beta primer mix drove a second PCR of about 6 to 12 cycles. TCRdb analysed the 5' RACE reads with MiXCR anew, one entry per CDR3 protein. The table lists almost 1 million distinct CDR3 sequences, roughly 47% of them singletons, with about 21% in the top ten. Input material: blood. The chain couples TRBV28 to TRBJ2-7; either TRBD1 or TRBD2 may supply D (7 bases each). This TCR came from a woman aged 55-70 years in good health. CDR3 sequence reads: CACRGGGVREQYF. The CDR3 DNA reads as TGTGCCTGCAGGGGGGGAGGGGTGCGAGAGCAGTACTTC.